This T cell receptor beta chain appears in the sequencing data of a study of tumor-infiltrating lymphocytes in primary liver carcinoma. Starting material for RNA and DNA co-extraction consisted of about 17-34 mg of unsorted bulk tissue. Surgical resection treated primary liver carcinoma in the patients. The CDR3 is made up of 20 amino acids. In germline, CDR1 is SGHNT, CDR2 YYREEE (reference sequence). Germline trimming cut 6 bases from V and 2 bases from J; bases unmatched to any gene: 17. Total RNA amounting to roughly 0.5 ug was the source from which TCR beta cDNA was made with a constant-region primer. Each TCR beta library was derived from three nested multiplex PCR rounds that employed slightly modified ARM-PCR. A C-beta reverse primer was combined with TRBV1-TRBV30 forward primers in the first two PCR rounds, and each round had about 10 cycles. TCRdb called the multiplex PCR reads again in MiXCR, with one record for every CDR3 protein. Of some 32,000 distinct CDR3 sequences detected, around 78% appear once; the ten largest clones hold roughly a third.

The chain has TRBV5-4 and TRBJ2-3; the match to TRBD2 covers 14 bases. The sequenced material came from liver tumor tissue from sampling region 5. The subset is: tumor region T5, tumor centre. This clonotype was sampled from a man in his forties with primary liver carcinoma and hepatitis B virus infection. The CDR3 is CASNVLRLAGGMTNTDTQYF. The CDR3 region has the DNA TGTGCCAGCAACGTTCTTCGACTAGCGGGAGGGATGACTAACACAGATACGCAGTATTTT.